These 29 T cell receptor beta chains came from one sample sequenced in a study of cytotoxic CD8 clonotypes in ibrutinib-treated CLL. Method: immunoSEQ multiplex PCR; TCRdb's copy keeps in-frame clones and lacks some. The sample lists roughly 190,000 clones; over 55% were seen once. The material sequenced was PBMCs, taken after 24 months of ibrutinib treatment. Receptors originate from a human donor with chronic lymphocytic leukemia.

V gene TRBV5-5 combines with J gene TRBJ1-2; D is unclear. CDR3 size: 14 residues. Germline CDR1 SGHKS, CDR2 YYEKEE (reference sequence). Trimming took off 4 bases at V and 4 bases at J, with 14 bases between the two ends. In DNA, the CDR3 is TGTGCCAGCAGCCCTTATGCGGGAGGCTATGGCTACACCTTC. Translating gives CASSPYAGGYGYTF.

In its sample, this clone was seen a few times. This rearrangement joins TRBV11-2 to TRBJ2-1; 11 bases agree with TRBD2. Germline CDR1 SGHAT, CDR2 FQNNGV. Unmatched junction bases numbered 5, after V lost 6 bases and J lost 7 bases. The CDR3 sequence is 14 residues long. CDR3 nucleotide sequence: TGTGCCAGCAGACGACTAGCGGGAAGGAATGAGCAGTTCTTC. Protein sequence: CASRRLAGRNEQFF.

Points on this clone: Mismatch with germline at one junction end may stem from a read error. V gene TRBV6-1 combines with J gene TRBJ1-2, with 7 bases identical to TRBD1. CDR1 and CDR2 (germline): MNHNS, SASEGT. The CDR3 is made up of 14 amino acids. This CDR3 reads CASREGTDNYGYTF. DNA for the CDR3: TGTGCCAGCAGGGAAGGGACAGATAACTATGGCTACACCTTC.

CDR3 sequence reads: CASKKTPGDTGELFF. In nucleotides, the CDR3 is TGCGCCAGCAAGAAGACGCCCGGGGACACCGGGGAGCTGTTTTTT. J is TRBJ2-2 and V is TRBV5-1, with D possibly TRBD2 on 5 matching bases. V was shortened by 6 bases and J by 3 bases, with 15 bases between the two germline ends. This CDR3 is 15 amino acids long. Germline values: CDR1 SGHRS, CDR2 YFSETQ.

The rearrangement uses TRBV29-1 and TRBJ1-1; a possible D gene is TRBD1 (5 bases). Germline V gene data show CDR1 as SQVTM and CDR2 as ANQGSEA. This CDR3 has 14 residues. Trimming removed 7 bases from V and 4 bases from J, with 19 bases in between. The DNA for the CDR3 is TGCAGCGCCGCCGCGGGGGGGGATGGCACTGAAGCTTTCTTT. It translates to CSAAAGGDGTEAFF.

The sample holds a few counts of this clone. This chain joins TRBV19 and TRBJ2-7; no clear D. Germline values: CDR1 LNHDA, CDR2 SQIVND (reference sequence). V lost 0 bases and J 4 bases, leaving 19 bases between the germline ends. The CDR3 is 17 residues long. The CDR3 nucleotides are TGTGCCAGTAGTATAGAGCTTTTCGGGCCGATTGCATACGAGCAGTACTTC. The encoded protein is CASSIELFGPIAYEQYF.

The gene calls are TRBV7-8 and TRBJ2-2; D gene uncertain. V lost 1 base and J 5 bases, leaving 14 bases between the germline ends. The CDR3 is 16 residues long. Germline values: CDR1 SGHVS, CDR2 FQNEAQ. The CDR3 loop is CASSLEYVGRTGELFF. As DNA, the CDR3 is TGTGCCAGCAGCTTAGAGTATGTAGGCAGGACCGGGGAGCTGTTTTTT.

J is TRBJ2-2 and V is TRBV6-5, with 8 positions matching TRBD1. V shed 4 bases and J 6 bases; nucleotides not matched to a gene: 7. Germline V CDR1 and CDR2: MNHEY, SVGAGI. The CDR3 loop spans 15 amino acids. In DNA form, the CDR3 reads TGTGCCAGCAGTTCTCGGACAGGGCGGGCCGGGGAGCTGTTTTTT. Translated: CASSSRTGRAGELFF.

The chain uses TRBV29-1 and TRBJ2-5; 11 positions match TRBD1. Per the germline V gene, CDR1 is SQVTM and CDR2 is ANQGSEA. This CDR3 has 14 residues. V was pared by 6 bases and J by 5 bases, with 8 bases of the junction left unmatched. The CDR3 DNA sequence: TGCAGCGTACCTCACTGGACAGGGGGCGAGACCCAGTACTTC. Its protein product is CSVPHWTGGETQYF.

This clone showed up just once. This chain joins TRBV4-1 and TRBJ2-7; 7 nucleotides line up with TRBD1. The CDR3 has 15 amino acids. CDR1 and CDR2 (germline): MGHRA, YSYEKL. Germline trimming cut 3 bases from V and 0 bases from J; bases unmatched to any gene: 5. The CDR3 DNA reads TGCGCCAGCAGCCAGACAGGGACGAGCTCCTACGAGCAGTACTTC. Translated: CASSQTGTSSYEQYF.

The chain employs TRBV7-9 and TRBJ2-2, with D perhaps matching TRBD1 (5 bases). Germline V lookup: CDR1 SEHNR, CDR2 FQNEAQ (reference sequence). The length of the CDR3 is 15 residues. Trimming removed 3 bases from V and 5 bases from J, with 13 bases in between. The CDR3 spells CASSLSGLVTGELFF. The CDR3 nucleotides read TGTGCCAGCAGCTTGTCAGGGCTTGTAACCGGGGAGCTGTTTTTT. The variable domain in full, with the rest retrieved from reference TRBV7-9 and TRBJ2-2, is DTGVSQNPRHKITKRGQNVTFRCDPISEHNRLYWYRQTLGQGPEFLTYFQNEAQLEKSRLLSDRFSAERPKGSFSTLEIQRTEQGDSAMYLCASSLSGLVTGELFFGEGSRLTVL.

The chain has TRBV14 and TRBJ2-7; D unresolved. Trimming pared 4 bases from V and 0 bases from J, leaving 19 bases between. CDR1 and CDR2 (germline): SGHDN, FVKESK. The CDR3 covers 17 residues. The CDR3 loop is CASSRTIDSRSSYEQYF. The CDR3 DNA follows: TGTGCCAGCAGCCGCACAATCGACTCCAGGAGCTCCTACGAGCAGTACTTC.

The CDR3: CASNKGTGASYGYTF. The CDR3 coding sequence is TGTGCCAGCAACAAAGGGACAGGGGCCTCCTATGGCTACACCTTC. The chain couples TRBV9 to TRBJ1-2; 10 positions match TRBD1. This CDR3 has 15 residues. J lost 4 bases, V lost 6 bases, and 9 bases had no gene match. Germline assignment: CDR1 SGDLS and CDR2 YYNGEE.

The V and J genes are TRBV2 and TRBJ2-5, with unresolved D. Trimming removed 6 bases from V and 0 bases from J, with 2 bases in between. This CDR3 has 11 amino acids. CDR1 and CDR2 (germline): SNHLY, FYNNEI. The CDR3 DNA reads TGTGCCAGCAGAGACCAAGAGACCCAGTACTTC. The encoded protein is CASRDQETQYF.

The chain uses TRBV27 and TRBJ1-1; D gene unclear. The V end was cut by 0 bases, the J end by 2 bases, with 4 bases between. Germline-derived CDR1 and CDR2 are MNHEY and SMNVEV (reference sequence). The CDR3 runs 13 residues. CDR3 amino acids: CASSLSANTEAFF. CDR3 nucleotides: TGTGCCAGCAGTTTATCGGCTAACACTGAAGCTTTCTTT.

This clone has a handful of counts. CDR3 nucleotide sequence: TGTGCCAGCAGCTTAGTCTCGGCCAATGAGCAGTTCTTC. Protein product: CASSLVSANEQFF. J is TRBJ2-1 and V is TRBV7-6; D unresolved. V dropped 1 base and J dropped 6 bases, with 7 bases sitting between them. Per germline, CDR1 SGHVS and CDR2 FNYEAQ. The CDR3 runs to 13 residues. Full variable domain (remainder filled in from reference TRBV7-6 and TRBJ2-1): GAGVSQSPRYKVTKRGQDVALRCDPISGHVSLYWYRQALGQGPEFLTYFNYEAQQDKSGLPNDRFSAERPEGSISTLTIQRTEQRDSAMYRCASSLVSANEQFFGPGTRLTVL.

The chain couples TRBV4-3 to TRBJ2-2; no firm D call. Germline CDR1 reads LGHNA; CDR2 reads YSLEER. This CDR3 spans 14 amino acids. The V and J ends lost 1 base and 5 bases respectively, with 8 bases between them. This CDR3 reads CASSQVQKTGELFF. The DNA of the CDR3 is TGCGCCAGCAGCCAAGTCCAAAAGACCGGGGAGCTGTTTTTT.

This clone was counted once. The V and J genes are TRBV28 and TRBJ2-3, with 10 nucleotides matching TRBD2. The germline CDR1 and CDR2 sequences are MDHEN and SYDVKM. This CDR3 spans 15 amino acids. J gave up 2 bases and V 6 bases, and 5 bases lay outside the gene matches. The CDR3 DNA follows: TGTGCCAGCAGCAAAGCGGGAGGGACCACAGATACGCAGTATTTT. Protein product: CASSKAGGTTDTQYF.

V and J are TRBV7-3 and TRBJ2-1; 11 nucleotides match TRBD2. The CDR3 length is 15 residues. Germline lookup yields CDR1 SGHTA and CDR2 FQGTGA. Germline trimming cut 5 bases from V and 4 bases from J; bases unmatched to any gene: 4. The CDR3 loop reads CASSPTSGSYNEQFF. The CDR3 region has the DNA TGTGCCAGCAGCCCAACTAGCGGGAGTTACAATGAGCAGTTCTTC.

The chain recombines TRBV28 with TRBJ1-2, with D maybe TRBD1 (6 bases). CDR3 length equals 14 residues. The germline V gene has CDR1 MDHEN and CDR2 SYDVKM. The ends were cut back, 2 bases at V and 7 bases at J, with 14 bases in the middle. Written as DNA, the CDR3 is TGTGCCAGCAGTTTAGTTTTGGAGGGGGGTGGCTACACCTTC. Its translation is CASSLVLEGGGYTF.

Only a few counts were recorded for this clone. The chain employs TRBV11-2 and TRBJ2-7; weak D call: TRBD1 (6 bases). Germline-derived CDR1 and CDR2 are SGHAT and FQNNGV. This CDR3 is built from 15 residues. The V end lost 2 bases, the J end lost 6 bases, and 17 bases lay between the germline ends. DNA for the CDR3: TGTGCCAGCAGCTTAACACAGGGTAATTCGGCCGAGCAGTACTTC. It translates to CASSLTQGNSAEQYF.

This clone showed up just a few times. J is TRBJ2-2 and V is TRBV6-5; possibly TRBD1 for D (6 bases). The CDR3 sequence is 14 residues long. The germline V gene has CDR1 MNHEY and CDR2 SVGAGI. The ends were cut back, 8 bases at V and 0 bases at J, with 10 bases in the middle. The CDR3 sequence: CASRGHSNTGELFF. DNA of the CDR3: TGTGCCAGCCGGGGACACTCGAACACCGGGGAGCTGTTTTTT.

This clone came up a few times. The V call is TRBV7-2, the J call TRBJ2-2, with unresolved D. Germline assignment: CDR1 SGHTA and CDR2 FQGNSA. With 5 bases removed from V and 4 bases from J, the gap between germline ends came to 14 bases. The CDR3 is 15 residues long. The CDR3 loop reads CASSKYSVLTGELFF. The CDR3 region has the DNA TGTGCCAGCAGCAAATACAGCGTACTCACCGGGGAGCTGTTTTTT.

This clone has only a few counts. The chain couples TRBV30 to TRBJ1-2; D gene uncertain. The CDR3 extends over 11 amino acids. Germline CDR1 reads GTSNPN; CDR2 reads SVGIG (reference sequence). V was trimmed by 0 bases and J by 5 bases, leaving 4 bases between them. The CDR3 region is CAWSVAYGYTF. In DNA, the CDR3 is TGTGCCTGGAGTGTAGCATATGGCTACACCTTC.

This clone came up a few times. V and J are TRBV19 and TRBJ2-5; 9 nucleotides align to TRBD1. The length of the CDR3 is 16 residues. Germline assignment: CDR1 LNHDA and CDR2 SQIVND (reference sequence). Trimming at V came to 0 bases and at J to 8 bases, leaving 10 bases not matched to a gene. CDR3 coding DNA: TGTGCCAGTAGTATAGATGTCGGGACAGGGAGGGGAACCCAGTACTTC. Encoded protein: CASSIDVGTGRGTQYF.

The rearrangement joins TRBV7-9 to TRBJ2-7; 9 nucleotides match TRBD1. V lost 6 bases and J lost 3; bases outside the gene matches: 9. This CDR3 is 15 amino acids long. Germline V gene lookup returns CDR1 SEHNR and CDR2 FQNEAQ (reference sequence). This CDR3 is CASSSGQGYNYEQYF. The CDR3 DNA sequence: TGTGCCAGCAGTTCTGGACAGGGGTACAACTACGAGCAGTACTTC. The whole variable domain, filled in from reference TRBV7-9 and TRBJ2-7, reads DTGVSQNPRHKITKRGQNVTFRCDPISEHNRLYWYRQTLGQGPEFLTYFQNEAQLEKSRLLSDRFSAERPKGSFSTLEIQRTEQGDSAMYLCASSSGQGYNYEQYFGPGTRLTVT.

The genes are TRBV7-2 and TRBJ2-7; D could derive from TRBD1 or TRBD2 (5 bases each). Germline loops: CDR1 SGHTA, CDR2 FQGNSA. V gave up 4 bases and J gave up 5 bases, with 15 bases separating them. The CDR3 is 14 amino acids. The CDR3 DNA sequence: TGTGCCAGCAGCTCGCCGGGACCGTCGGACGAGCAGTACTTC. This translates into CASSSPGPSDEQYF.

This chain joins TRBV6-5 and TRBJ2-7; no clear D. The CDR3 is made up of 11 amino acids. V gave up 7 bases and J gave up 3 bases, with 7 bases separating them. Germline assignment: CDR1 MNHEY and CDR2 SVGAGI. CDR3 sequence: CASTNNYEQYF. CDR3 coding DNA: TGTGCCAGCACGAACAACTACGAGCAGTACTTC.

The chain employs TRBV5-1 and TRBJ1-2; D is unresolved. CDR3 size: 14 residues. V gave up 2 bases and J gave up 0 bases, with 8 bases separating them. Germline values: CDR1 SGHRS, CDR2 YFSETQ. The CDR3 protein is CASSFSLTNYGYTF. In nucleotides, the CDR3 is TGCGCCAGCAGCTTCAGCCTCACTAACTATGGCTACACCTTC.